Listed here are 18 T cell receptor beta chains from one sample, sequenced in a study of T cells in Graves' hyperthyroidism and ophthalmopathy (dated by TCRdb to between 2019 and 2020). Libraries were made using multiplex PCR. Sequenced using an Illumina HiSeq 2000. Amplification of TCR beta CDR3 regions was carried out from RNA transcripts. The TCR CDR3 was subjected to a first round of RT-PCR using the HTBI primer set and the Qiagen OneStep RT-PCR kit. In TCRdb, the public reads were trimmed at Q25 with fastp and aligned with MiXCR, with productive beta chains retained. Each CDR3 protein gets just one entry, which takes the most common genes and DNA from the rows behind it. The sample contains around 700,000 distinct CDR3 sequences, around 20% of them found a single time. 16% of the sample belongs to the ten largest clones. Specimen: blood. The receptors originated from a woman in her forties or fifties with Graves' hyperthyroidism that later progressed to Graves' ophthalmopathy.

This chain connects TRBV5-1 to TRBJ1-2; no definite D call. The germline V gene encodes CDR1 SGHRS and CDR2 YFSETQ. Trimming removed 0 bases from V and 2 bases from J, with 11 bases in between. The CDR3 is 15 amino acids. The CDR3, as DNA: TGCGCCAGCAGCTTGGATATTAGGGCAAACTATGGCTACACCTTC. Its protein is CASSLDIRANYGYTF.

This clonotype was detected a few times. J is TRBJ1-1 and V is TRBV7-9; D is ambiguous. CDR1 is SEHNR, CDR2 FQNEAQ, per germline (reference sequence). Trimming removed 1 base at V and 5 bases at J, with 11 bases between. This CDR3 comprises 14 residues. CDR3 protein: CASSLEWRPTEAFF. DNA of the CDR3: TGTGCCAGCAGCTTAGAATGGAGGCCGACTGAAGCTTTCTTT.

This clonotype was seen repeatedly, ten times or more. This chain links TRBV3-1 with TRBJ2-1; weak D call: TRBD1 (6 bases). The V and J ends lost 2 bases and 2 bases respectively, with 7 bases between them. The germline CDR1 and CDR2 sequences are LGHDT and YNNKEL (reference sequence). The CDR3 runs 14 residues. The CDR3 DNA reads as TGTGCCAGCAGCCAACAGGGGCCCTACAATGAGCAGTTCTTC. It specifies CASSQQGPYNEQFF.

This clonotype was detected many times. CDR3: CASTDGTGATYNSPLHF. As DNA, the CDR3 is TGTGCCAGCACCGACGGGACAGGGGCAACCTATAATTCACCCCTCCACTTT. This sequence joins TRBV11-2 and TRBJ1-6; 10 positions match TRBD1. Unmatched junction bases numbered 8, after V lost 7 bases and J lost 2 bases. The length of the CDR3 is 17 residues. In germline, CDR1 is SGHAT, CDR2 FQNNGV.

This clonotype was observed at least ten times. Here the CDR3 DNA reads TGTGCCAGCAGCCAAGGTCCAGGGGACGAGACCCAGTACTTC. Translation gives CASSQGPGDETQYF. This chain links TRBV3-1 with TRBJ2-5; D is perhaps TRBD1 (6 bases). The CDR3 consists of 14 residues. Between the trimmed V and J ends, which lost 1 base and 5 bases, there was a span of 11 bases. The V gene's germline CDR1 is LGHDT and CDR2 YNNKEL (reference sequence).

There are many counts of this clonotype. CDR3 protein: CASSHRGLVNQPQHF. CDR3 coding DNA: TGTGCCAGCAGCCATAGGGGGCTCGTCAATCAGCCCCAGCATTTT. The chain recombines TRBV3-1 with TRBJ1-5, with 7 positions matching TRBD1. Trimming took 3 bases from V and 3 from J; bases not matched to a gene: 5. Per the germline V gene, CDR1 is LGHDT and CDR2 is YNNKEL (reference sequence). The CDR3 length is 15 residues.

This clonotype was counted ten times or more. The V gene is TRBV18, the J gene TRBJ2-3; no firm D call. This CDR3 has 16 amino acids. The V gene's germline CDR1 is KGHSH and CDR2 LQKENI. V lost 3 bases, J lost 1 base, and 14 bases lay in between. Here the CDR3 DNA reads TGTGCCAGCTCACCTAGGGCAGATTTTCGCACAGATACGCAGTATTTT. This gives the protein CASSPRADFRTDTQYF. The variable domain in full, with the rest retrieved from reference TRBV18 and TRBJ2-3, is NAGVMQNPRHLVRRRGQEARLRCSPMKGHSHVYWYRQLPEEGLKFMVYLQKENIIDESGMPKERFSAEFPKEGPSILRIQQVVRGDSAAYFCASSPRADFRTDTQYFGPGTRLTVL.

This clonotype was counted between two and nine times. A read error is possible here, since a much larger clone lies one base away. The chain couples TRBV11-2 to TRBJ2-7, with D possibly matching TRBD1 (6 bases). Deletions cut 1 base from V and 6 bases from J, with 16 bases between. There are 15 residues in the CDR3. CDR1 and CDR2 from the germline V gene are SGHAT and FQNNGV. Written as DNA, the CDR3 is TGTGCCAGCAGCTTAGTTCTTGGACAGACCTGCGAGCAGTACTTC. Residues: CASSLVLGQTCEQYF.

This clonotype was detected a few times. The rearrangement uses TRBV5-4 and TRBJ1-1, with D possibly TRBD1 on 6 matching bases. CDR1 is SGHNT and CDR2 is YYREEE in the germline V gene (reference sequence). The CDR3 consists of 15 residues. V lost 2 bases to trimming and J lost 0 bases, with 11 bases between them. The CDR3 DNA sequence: TGTGCCAGCAGCTTTTGGGACATAATGAACACTGAAGCTTTCTTT. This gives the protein CASSFWDIMNTEAFF.

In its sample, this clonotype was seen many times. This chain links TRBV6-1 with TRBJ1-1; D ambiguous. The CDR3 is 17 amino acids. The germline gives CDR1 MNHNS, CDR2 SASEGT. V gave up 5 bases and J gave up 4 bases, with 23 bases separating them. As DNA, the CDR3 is TGTGCCAGCAGTTCTCGGGCCATCCAGTCCTGGATCACTGAAGCTTTCTTT. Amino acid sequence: CASSSRAIQSWITEAFF.

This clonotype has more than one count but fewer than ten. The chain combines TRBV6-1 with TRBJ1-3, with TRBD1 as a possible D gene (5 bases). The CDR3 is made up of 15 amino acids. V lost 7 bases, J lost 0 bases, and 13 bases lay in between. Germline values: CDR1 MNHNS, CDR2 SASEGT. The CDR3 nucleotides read TGTGCCAGCACTACCGGACATCACTCTGGAAACACCATATATTTT. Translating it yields CASTTGHHSGNTIYF.

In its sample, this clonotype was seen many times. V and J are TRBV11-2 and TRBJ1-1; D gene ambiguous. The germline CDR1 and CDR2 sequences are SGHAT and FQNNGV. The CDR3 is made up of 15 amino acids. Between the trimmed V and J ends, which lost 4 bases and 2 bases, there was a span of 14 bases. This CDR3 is CASSSLLRGNTEAFF. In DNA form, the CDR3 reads TGTGCCAGCAGCTCCTTATTGAGAGGAAACACTGAAGCTTTCTTT.

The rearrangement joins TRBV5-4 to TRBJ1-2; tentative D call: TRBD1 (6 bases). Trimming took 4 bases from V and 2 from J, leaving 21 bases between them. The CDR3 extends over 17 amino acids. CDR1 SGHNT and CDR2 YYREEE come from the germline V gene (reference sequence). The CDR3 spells CASSHPVVGGLNYGYTF. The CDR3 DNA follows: TGTGCCAGCAGCCATCCGGTGGTAGGGGGTTTAAACTATGGCTACACCTTC. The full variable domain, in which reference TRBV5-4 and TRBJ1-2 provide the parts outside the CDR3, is ETGVTQSPTHLIKTRGQQVTLRCSSQSGHNTVSWYQQALGQGPQFIFQYYREEENGRGNFPPRFSGLQFPNYSSELNVNALELDDSALYLCASSHPVVGGLNYGYTFGSGTRLTVV.

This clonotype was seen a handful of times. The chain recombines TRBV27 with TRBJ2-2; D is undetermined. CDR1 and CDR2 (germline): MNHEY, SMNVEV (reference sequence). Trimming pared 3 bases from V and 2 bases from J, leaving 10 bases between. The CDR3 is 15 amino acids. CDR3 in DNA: TGTGCCAGCAGTTTGAGAAGAGATAACACCGGGGAGCTGTTTTTT. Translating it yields CASSLRRDNTGELFF.

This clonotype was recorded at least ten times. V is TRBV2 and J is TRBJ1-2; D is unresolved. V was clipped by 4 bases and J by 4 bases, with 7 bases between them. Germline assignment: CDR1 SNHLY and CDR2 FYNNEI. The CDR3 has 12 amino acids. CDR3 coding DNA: TGTGCCAGCAGTGTGGAGACCTATGGCTACACCTTC. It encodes CASSVETYGYTF. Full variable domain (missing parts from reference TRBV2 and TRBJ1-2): EPEVTQTPSHQVTQMGQEVILRCVPISNHLYFYWYRQILGQKVEFLVSFYNNEISEKSEIFDDQFSVERPDGSNFTLKIRSTKLEDSAMYFCASSVETYGYTFGSGTRLTVV.

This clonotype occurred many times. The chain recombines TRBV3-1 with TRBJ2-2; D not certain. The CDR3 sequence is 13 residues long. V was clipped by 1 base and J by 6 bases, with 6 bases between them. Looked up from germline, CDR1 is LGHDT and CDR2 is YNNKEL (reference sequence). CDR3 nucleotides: TGTGCCAGCAGCCAAGTAAGATCCGGGGAGCTGTTTTTT. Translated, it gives CASSQVRSGELFF. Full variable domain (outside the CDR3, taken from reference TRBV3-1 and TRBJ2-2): DTAVSQTPKYLVTQMGNDKSIKCEQNLGHDTMYWYKQDSKKFLKIMFSYNNKELIINETVPNRFSPKSPDKAHLNLHINSLELGDSAVYFCASSQVRSGELFFGEGSRLTVL.

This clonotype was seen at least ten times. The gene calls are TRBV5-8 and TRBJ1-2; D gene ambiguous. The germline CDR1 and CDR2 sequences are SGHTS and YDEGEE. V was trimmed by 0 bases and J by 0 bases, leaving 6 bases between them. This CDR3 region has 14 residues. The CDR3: CASSLASANYGYTF. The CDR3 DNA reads TGTGCCAGCAGCTTGGCGTCAGCTAACTATGGCTACACCTTC. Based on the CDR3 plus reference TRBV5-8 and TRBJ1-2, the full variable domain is EAGVTQSPTHLIKTRGQQATLRCSPISGHTSVYWYQQALGLGLQFLLWYDEGEERNRGNFPPRFSGRQFPNYSSELNVNALELEDSALYLCASSLASANYGYTFGSGTRLTVV.

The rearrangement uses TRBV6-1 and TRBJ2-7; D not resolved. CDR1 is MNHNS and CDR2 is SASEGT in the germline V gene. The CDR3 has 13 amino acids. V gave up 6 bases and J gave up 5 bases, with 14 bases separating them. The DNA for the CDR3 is TGTGCCAGCAGACCAACGGGTGGGCACGAGCAGTACTTC. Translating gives CASRPTGGHEQYF.